These 27 T cell receptor beta chains were sequenced from one sample in a study of T cell repertoires in cytomegalovirus infection. TCRdb reanalysed the reads using MiXCR and keeps one entry per CDR3 protein. This repertoire shows tens of thousands of distinct CDR3 sequences, 20% found once; its top ten account for 65% to 85%. The antigens these receptors bind are not known. The specimen comprised CD8+ T cells from cultured PBMCs, sampled from culture after CMV antigen stimulation. Source of these receptors: a human donor in good health (CMV status not recorded). Some clones in this sample may be carry-over from other donors' samples.

V is TRBV29-1 and J is TRBJ1-5; D call uncertain. V dropped 1 base and J dropped 6 bases, with 7 bases sitting between them. CDR1 and CDR2 from the germline V gene are SQVTM and ANQGSEA. CDR3 size: 12 residues. In DNA, the CDR3 is TGCAGCGTTGAAGGCCCCAGTCAGCCCCAGCATTTT. It encodes CSVEGPSQPQHF.

The chain couples TRBV9 to TRBJ1-4; D gene ambiguous. This CDR3 is 14 amino acids long. Germline lookup yields CDR1 SGDLS and CDR2 YYNGEE. Trimming left V 4 bases short and J 2 bases short, with 9 bases between. The CDR3 loop reads CASSPEATNEKLFF. As DNA, the CDR3 is TGTGCCAGCAGCCCAGAGGCCACTAATGAAAAACTGTTTTTT.

To note about this clonotype: The junction and the germline gene differ at one end; a read error may be behind it. The chain recombines TRBV6-2 or TRBV6-3 with TRBJ2-7, with TRBD1 matching over 8 bases. The germline gives CDR1 MNHEY, CDR2 SVGEGT. CDR3 length: 15 amino acids. Here the CDR3 reads CDSSSPPGQGYEQYF. CDR3 bases: TGTGACAGCAGTTCCCCACCCGGACAGGGATACGAGCAGTACTTC.

This clonotype was counted only a few times. This rearrangement joins TRBV10-2 to TRBJ1-1; D gene uncertain. The germline CDR1 and CDR2 sequences are WSHSY and SAAADI. The CDR3 runs 12 residues. Trimming took off 3 bases at V and 4 bases at J, with 6 bases between the two ends. As DNA, the CDR3 is TGCGCCAGCAGTGAAGGCAGCACTGAAGCTTTCTTT. Protein: CASSEGSTEAFF.

This chain uses TRBV11-1 with TRBJ1-1; D is undetermined. From germline, CDR1 is SGHAT and CDR2 FQDESV (reference sequence). CDR3 length: 14 residues. With 1 base removed from V and 1 base from J, the gap between germline ends came to 7 bases. In nucleotides, the CDR3 is TGTGCCAGCAGCTTAGTCCCCCAGAACACTGAAGCTTTCTTT. It codes for CASSLVPQNTEAFF.

This clonotype was detected many times. This chain connects TRBV11-3 to TRBJ2-6, with 8 nucleotides matching TRBD1. The V gene end was trimmed by 5 bases and the J gene end by 2 bases; junction bases not matched to a gene: 5. The CDR3 totals 16 residues. Germline CDR1 is SGHNT and CDR2 is YENEEA. CDR3: CASSQKGQAGANVLTF. For the CDR3, the DNA is TGTGCCAGCAGCCAAAAGGGACAGGCTGGGGCCAACGTCCTGACTTTC.

This clonotype turned up a few times. At one of its ends the junction is not consistent with the germline gene, which may arise from a read error. The V call is TRBV4-3, the J call TRBJ1-5, with D tentatively TRBD1 (5 bases). The CDR3 runs to 18 residues. CDR1 and CDR2 from the germline V gene are LGHNA and YSLEER. The CDR3 spells CAISQEWVSRDGNQPQHF. CDR3 nucleotide sequence: TGCGCCATCAGCCAAGAATGGGTGTCCAGGGATGGAAATCAGCCCCAGCATTTT.

This clonotype was seen a handful of times. The chain joins TRBV28 to TRBJ1-1; possibly TRBD1 for D (5 bases). V was trimmed by 8 bases and J by 8 bases, leaving 18 bases between them. Germline CDR1 MDHEN, CDR2 SYDVKM. This CDR3 is built from 13 residues. The CDR3 sequence: CASGLFRRGEAFF. The CDR3 DNA sequence: TGTGCCAGCGGCCTCTTTAGGCGGGGGGAAGCTTTCTTT.

This clonotype has a handful of counts. The gene calls are TRBV19 and TRBJ1-2, with D possibly TRBD1 on 5 matching bases. Trimming left V 9 bases short and J 4 bases short, with 24 bases between. CDR1 and CDR2 from the germline V gene are LNHDA and SQIVND (reference sequence). The CDR3 loop spans 16 amino acids. Here the CDR3 reads CASRWGREDGGYGYTF. In nucleotides, the CDR3 is TGTGCCAGCCGTTGGGGCAGGGAAGACGGAGGCTATGGCTACACCTTC.

J is TRBJ2-2 and V is TRBV5-6; no firm D call. Germline assignment: CDR1 SGHDT and CDR2 YYEEEE. The CDR3 sequence is 12 residues long. Trimming removed 4 bases at V and 4 bases at J, with 5 bases between. The CDR3 reads CASSQSTGELFF. The CDR3 DNA follows: TGTGCCAGCAGCCAGAGCACCGGGGAGCTGTTTTTT.

This clonotype appeared a few times. V and J are TRBV6-2 or TRBV6-3 and TRBJ2-7; D is undetermined. The CDR3 runs to 13 residues. Per germline, CDR1 MNHEY and CDR2 SVGEGT. Trimming took 3 bases from V and 1 from J, leaving 7 bases between them. CDR3 DNA: TGTGCCAGCAGTTATGGGCAGTCCTACGAGCAGTACTTC. It encodes CASSYGQSYEQYF.

The chain links TRBV19 to TRBJ2-3; 8 positions match TRBD2. The CDR3 has 17 residues. V dropped 0 bases and J dropped 2; count of bases not matched to a gene: 7. Germline CDR1 LNHDA, CDR2 SQIVND (reference sequence). The CDR3 sequence is CASSIDRTSPLTDTQYF. The CDR3 DNA is TGTGCCAGTAGTATAGATCGGACTAGCCCCCTCACAGATACGCAGTATTTT.

In its sample, this clonotype was seen a few times. The CDR3 region has the DNA TGCGCCAGCAGCCATAGCCCCGGGGTAGATTCACCCCTCCACTTT. Amino acid sequence: CASSHSPGVDSPLHF. The chain combines TRBV4-3 with TRBJ1-6, with D unclear. Trimming took 3 bases from V and 8 from J, leaving 14 bases between them. The CDR3 sequence is 15 residues long. The germline gives CDR1 LGHNA, CDR2 YSLEER.

The rearrangement uses TRBV6-2 or TRBV6-3 and TRBJ2-4; D is possibly TRBD1 or TRBD2 (5 bases each). The CDR3 is made up of 15 amino acids. V gave up 5 bases and J gave up 4 bases, with 15 bases separating them. Germline loops: CDR1 MNHEY, CDR2 SVGEGT. The CDR3 sequence is CASSQGGPFKNIQYF. Here the CDR3 DNA reads TGTGCCAGCAGTCAGGGCGGGCCCTTTAAAAACATTCAGTACTTC.

The chain couples TRBV7-6 to TRBJ1-2; TRBD1 agrees at 10 bases. The CDR3 runs 16 residues. J was trimmed by 2 bases and V by 5 bases; bases with no gene match: 8. Looked up from germline, CDR1 is SGHVS and CDR2 is FNYEAQ. The CDR3 spells CASSPGTGEGNYGYTF. For the CDR3, the DNA is TGTGCCAGCAGCCCCGGGACAGGGGAGGGGAACTATGGCTACACCTTC.

This clonotype occurred a few times. This rearrangement joins TRBV14 to TRBJ2-5; D gene unclear. The CDR3 loop spans 16 amino acids. V gave up 2 bases and J gave up 5 bases, with 18 bases separating them. Looked up from germline, CDR1 is SGHDN and CDR2 is FVKESK. For the CDR3, the DNA is TGTGCCAGCAGCCAAAGGAACAAACCCATGAGGGAGACCCAGTACTTC. This sequence encodes CASSQRNKPMRETQYF. Based on the CDR3 plus reference TRBV14 and TRBJ2-5, the full variable domain is EAGVTQFPSHSVIEKGQTVTLRCDPISGHDNLYWYRRVMGKEIKFLLHFVKESKQDESGMPNNRFLAERTGGTYSTLKVQPAELEDSGVYFCASSQRNKPMRETQYFGPGTRLLVL.

The chain couples TRBV24-1 to TRBJ1-2, with D perhaps matching TRBD1 (5 bases). The CDR3 is made up of 14 amino acids. V was clipped by 5 bases and J by 4 bases, with 13 bases between them. Germline V gives CDR1 KGHDR, CDR2 SFDVKD. This chain's CDR3 is CATSGGGRLYGYTF. The CDR3 DNA reads TGTGCCACCAGTGGCGGGGGACGGCTCTATGGCTACACCTTC.

In this sample, this clonotype turned up many times. This chain links TRBV7-9 with TRBJ1-3, with D unclear. Germline CDR1 and CDR2: SEHNR and FQNEAQ (reference sequence). CDR3 length: 12 residues. CDR3 DNA sequence: TGTGTCGCGCGGGGCTCTGGAAACACCATATATTTT. Translated: CVARGSGNTIYF. Variable domain in full (rest from reference TRBV7-9 and TRBJ1-3): DTGVSQNPRHKITKRGQNVTFRCDPISEHNRLYWYRQTLGQGPEFLTYFQNEAQLEKSRLLSDRFSAERPKGSFSTLEIQRTEQGDSAMYLCVARGSGNTIYFGEGSWLTVV.

Here the CDR3 reads CSARDGGRITDTQYF. CDR3 nucleotide sequence: TGCAGTGCTAGAGATGGGGGGCGGATCACAGATACGCAGTATTTT. The chain carries TRBV20-1 and TRBJ2-3, with D perhaps TRBD1 or TRBD2 (6 bases each). The CDR3 is 15 amino acids. Germline-derived CDR1 and CDR2 are DFQATT and SNEGSKA (reference sequence). The germline V and J ends were trimmed by 0 bases and 2 bases, with 12 bases remaining between them.

In regard to this clonotype: A much more abundant neighbour one base away suggests this may be a read error. The genes are TRBV7-6 and TRBJ2-3, with D possibly TRBD2 on 6 matching bases. Trimming took off 0 bases at V and 2 bases at J, with 9 bases between the two ends. The CDR3 sequence is 15 residues long. Germline CDR1 SGHVS, CDR2 FNYEAQ. This chain's CDR3 is CASSLAAGNTDTQYF. The CDR3 DNA reads as TGTGCCAGCAGCTTAGCGGCGGGGAACACAGATACGCAGTATTTT.

V usage is TRBV18 and J usage is TRBJ2-3, with D unclear. The V end lost 5 bases, the J end lost 0 bases, and 6 bases lay between the germline ends. Germline lookup yields CDR1 KGHSH and CDR2 LQKENI. The CDR3 extends over 13 amino acids. DNA of the CDR3: TGTGCCAGCTCAAAAGAAAGCACAGATACGCAGTATTTT. Amino acid sequence: CASSKESTDTQYF.

The chain recombines TRBV7-9 with TRBJ1-1, with a tentative D call TRBD1 (5 bases). The germline V gene encodes CDR1 SEHNR and CDR2 FQNEAQ (reference sequence). V was trimmed by 5 bases and J by 3 bases, leaving 13 bases between them. This CDR3 contains 14 residues. CDR3 DNA sequence: TGTGCCAGCAGCCTCAGGGTCGGAGACACTGAAGCTTTCTTT. Its translation is CASSLRVGDTEAFF. Together with reference TRBV7-9 and TRBJ1-1, the CDR3 gives the full variable domain: DTGVSQNPRHKITKRGQNVTFRCDPISEHNRLYWYRQTLGQGPEFLTYFQNEAQLEKSRLLSDRFSAERPKGSFSTLEIQRTEQGDSAMYLCASSLRVGDTEAFFGQGTRLTVV.

This chain joins TRBV7-6 and TRBJ1-4; D remains unclear. Per the germline V gene, CDR1 is SGHVS and CDR2 is FNYEAQ. CDR3 length equals 15 residues. V shed 6 bases and J shed 6 bases, with 17 bases lying between them. CDR3 sequence (DNA): TGTGCCAGCAGTCTCCGCGGAGGAGACGATGAAAAACTGTTTTTT. Its translation is CASSLRGGDDEKLFF.

V usage is TRBV7-9 and J usage is TRBJ1-1; D gene ambiguous. V lost 10 bases to trimming and J lost 5 bases, with 23 bases between them. CDR3 length: 15 amino acids. Germline lookup yields CDR1 SEHNR and CDR2 FQNEAQ (reference sequence). CDR3 bases: TGTGCCACGTCCACTGTCGGGGTCGAACGGACTGAAGCTTTCTTT. Encoded protein: CATSTVGVERTEAFF.

This clonotype has more than one count but fewer than ten. The V call is TRBV5-6, the J call TRBJ1-1; no clear D gene. CDR1 is SGHDT, CDR2 YYEEEE, per germline. V was cut by 4 bases and J by 0 bases, with 7 bases left in between. The CDR3 length is 13 residues. The CDR3 region is CASSPQVNTEAFF. The CDR3 DNA reads as TGTGCCAGCAGCCCTCAGGTGAACACTGAAGCTTTCTTT.

The table lists this clonotype with a few counts. The V call is TRBV6-2 or TRBV6-3, the J call TRBJ1-2; the match to TRBD1 covers 7 bases. Unmatched junction bases numbered 9, after V lost 6 bases and J lost 5 bases. The CDR3 loop spans 14 amino acids. Germline V CDR1 and CDR2: MNHEY, SVGEGT. In DNA form, the CDR3 reads TGTGCCAGCAGCGATCCCGGGACAGTTTATGGCTACACCTTC. This gives the protein CASSDPGTVYGYTF.

This chain connects TRBV4-1 to TRBJ2-2; possibly TRBD1 for D (5 bases). Trimming pared 4 bases from V and 0 bases from J, leaving 12 bases between. Germline V CDR1 and CDR2: MGHRA, YSYEKL. This CDR3 region has 16 residues. The CDR3: CASSPYQGSNTGELFF. As DNA, the CDR3 is TGCGCCAGCAGCCCCTATCAGGGATCGAACACCGGGGAGCTGTTTTTT.